What follows are 20 T cell receptor beta chains derived from one specimen sequenced in a study of CD8 T cells in Susac syndrome. RNA, at about 0.45 to 1 ug, was reverse transcribed with random hexamers. TCRdb fed the immunoSEQ multiplex PCR reads into MiXCR, producing one record per CDR3 protein. The repertoire holds approximately 140,000 distinct CDR3 sequences, around 94% seen once, with 0.27% in the top ten. Specimen: CD8+ T cells from PBMCs. The origin of the receptors is a human donor in good health.

The chain combines TRBV27 with TRBJ2-7; D tentatively fits TRBD1 or TRBD2 (5 bases each). V was shortened by 3 bases and J by 7 bases, with 10 bases between the two germline ends. This CDR3 spans 12 amino acids. In germline, CDR1 is MNHEY, CDR2 SMNVEV (reference sequence). CDR3 sequence reads: CASSLRGREQYF. DNA of the CDR3: TGTGCCAGCAGTTTGAGGGGAAGGGAGCAGTACTTC.

For the CDR3, the DNA is TGTGCCAGCAGCCCAACAGGGGAATGGAACACTGAAGCTTTCTTT. This codes for CASSPTGEWNTEAFF. The genes are TRBV3-1 and TRBJ1-1; 7 bases are shared with TRBD1. Germline CDR1 LGHDT, CDR2 YNNKEL (reference sequence). The CDR3 extends over 15 amino acids. Unmatched junction bases numbered 6, after V lost 4 bases and J lost 1 base.

The CDR3 here is CASSQISTDTQYF. For the CDR3, the DNA is TGTGCCAGCAGCCAAATTAGCACAGATACGCAGTATTTT. The chain couples TRBV19 to TRBJ2-3; D unclear. The V and J ends lost 9 bases and 0 bases respectively, with 10 bases between them. The CDR3 sequence is 13 residues long. The germline CDR1 and CDR2 sequences are LNHDA and SQIVND (reference sequence).

This chain joins TRBV30 and TRBJ1-1; D not certain. Trimming pared 5 bases from V and 0 bases from J, leaving 7 bases between. This CDR3 has 12 amino acids. CDR1 is GTSNPN and CDR2 is SVGIG in the germline V gene (reference sequence). The CDR3 loop is CAWVDLNTEAFF. CDR3 coding DNA: TGTGCCTGGGTCGACCTGAACACTGAAGCTTTCTTT.

V and J are TRBV9 and TRBJ2-1; no clear D. The germline V and J ends were trimmed by 1 base and 2 bases, with 10 bases remaining between them. Germline V CDR1 and CDR2: SGDLS, YYNGEE. The CDR3 extends over 15 amino acids. CDR3 DNA: TGTGCCAGCAGCGTACACGGCAATACCTACAATGAGCAGTTCTTC. It translates to CASSVHGNTYNEQFF.

The rearrangement joins TRBV29-1 to TRBJ2-2, with 9 bases that match TRBD1. Germline values: CDR1 SQVTM, CDR2 ANQGSEA. The CDR3 runs 14 residues. Losses at the gene ends were 7 bases for V and 5 bases for J; bases not matched to a gene: 8. CDR3 coding DNA: TGCAGCGCAGAACAGGGGGCAGGTACCGGGGAGCTGTTTTTT. Its translation is CSAEQGAGTGELFF.

For the CDR3, the DNA is TGTGCCAGCAGCCAACATCTAGCTGAAGCTTTCTTT. Translating it yields CASSQHLAEAFF. V is TRBV12-3 or TRBV12-4 and J is TRBJ1-1, with D unclear. CDR3 size: 12 residues. The V and J ends lost 6 bases and 6 bases respectively, with 11 bases between them.

The chain links TRBV28 to TRBJ2-1; 13 bases match TRBD2. The CDR3 spans 15 residues. The V gene's germline CDR1 is MDHEN and CDR2 SYDVKM. The trim removed 6 bases at V and 8 bases at J, leaving 7 bases unmatched. CDR3 in DNA: TGTGCCAGCAGGAGGACTAGCGGGAGTGTAGATGAGCAGTTCTTC. Amino acids: CASRRTSGSVDEQFF.

V usage is TRBV28 and J usage is TRBJ2-3, with a weak D call TRBD2 (6 bases). Deletions cut 5 bases from V and 5 bases from J, with 14 bases between. CDR3 length equals 14 residues. Germline loops: CDR1 MDHEN, CDR2 SYDVKM. CDR3 DNA: TGTGCCAGCAGTGCCGGGTTTAGCGGAGATACGCAGTATTTT. Its translation is CASSAGFSGDTQYF.

The chain employs TRBV7-9 and TRBJ2-1, with D possibly being TRBD2 (5 bases). The V and J ends lost 1 base and 10 bases respectively, with 14 bases between them. This CDR3 is built from 14 residues. Germline CDR1 reads SEHNR; CDR2 reads FQNEAQ (reference sequence). CDR3 DNA sequence: TGTGCCAGCAGCTTAGTAGCGCCCGGGCAAGAGCAGTTCTTC. Translating gives CASSLVAPGQEQFF.

This clonotype was counted once. The chain combines TRBV2 with TRBJ1-1, with TRBD1 as a possible D gene (6 bases). V was shortened by 8 bases and J by 8 bases, with 15 bases between the two germline ends. The CDR3 runs to 12 residues. Germline lookup yields CDR1 SNHLY and CDR2 FYNNEI. CDR3 protein: CASPNDRNEAFF. The CDR3 DNA reads TGTGCCAGCCCGAATGACAGGAACGAAGCTTTCTTT. Combining the CDR3 with reference TRBV2 and TRBJ1-1 gives the whole variable domain EPEVTQTPSHQVTQMGQEVILRCVPISNHLYFYWYRQILGQKVEFLVSFYNNEISEKSEIFDDQFSVERPDGSNFTLKIRSTKLEDSAMYFCASPNDRNEAFFGQGTRLTVV.

The chain has TRBV29-1 and TRBJ2-7, with D possibly matching TRBD1 (6 bases). Trimming took off 2 bases at V and 6 bases at J, with 17 bases between the two ends. The CDR3 runs 14 residues. The germline V gene has CDR1 SQVTM and CDR2 ANQGSEA. In nucleotides, the CDR3 is TGCAGCGTTGAATCTCGGGACAAATTTCCCGAGCAGTACTTC. As protein: CSVESRDKFPEQYF.

V usage is TRBV14 and J usage is TRBJ2-7; a weak D match, TRBD2 (5 bases). Germline CDR1 SGHDN, CDR2 FVKESK. The ends were cut back, 1 base at V and 5 bases at J, with 15 bases in the middle. CDR3 length: 15 residues. CDR3 region: CASSQVGRVGDEQYF. The DNA for the CDR3 is TGTGCCAGCAGCCAAGTAGGCCGCGTCGGGGACGAGCAGTACTTC.

The rearrangement joins TRBV30 to TRBJ2-3, with 9 bases matching TRBD2. Germline CDR1 and CDR2: GTSNPN and SVGIG (reference sequence). The V segment lost 2 bases and the J segment 4 bases; nucleotides outside the gene matches: 7. The CDR3 is 15 residues long. The CDR3 nucleotides read TGTGCCTGGAGTTCGGCGGGAGGGCCGGCAGATACGCAGTATTTT. Protein product: CAWSSAGGPADTQYF.

J is TRBJ2-7 and V is TRBV13, with TRBD2 identical over 8 bases. There are 14 residues in the CDR3. Trimming took 7 bases from V and 2 from J; bases not matched to a gene: 7. Germline CDR1 reads PRHDT; CDR2 reads FYEKMQ (reference sequence). As DNA, the CDR3 is TGTGCCAGCAATTTAGCGGGAACCACCTACGAGCAGTACTTC. Residues: CASNLAGTTYEQYF.

J is TRBJ2-3 and V is TRBV25-1; TRBD2 aligns across 12 bases. The length of the CDR3 is 16 residues. The ends lost 1 base at V and 1 base at J; junction bases unmatched: 0. Germline-derived CDR1 and CDR2 are MGHDK and SYGVNS. As DNA, the CDR3 is TGTGCCAGCAGTGAATGGACTAGCGGGGGCACAGATACGCAGTATTTT. Encoded protein: CASSEWTSGGTDTQYF. Full variable domain (missing parts from reference TRBV25-1 and TRBJ2-3): EADIYQTPRYLVIGTGKKITLECSQTMGHDKMYWYQQDPGMELHLIHYSYGVNSTEKGDLSSESTVSRIRTEHFPLTLESARPSHTSQYLCASSEWTSGGTDTQYFGPGTRLTVL.

This chain links TRBV9 with TRBJ2-5, with TRBD1 matching over 8 bases. J lost 1 base, V lost 5 bases, and 13 bases had no gene match. Per the germline V gene, CDR1 is SGDLS and CDR2 is YYNGEE. The CDR3 contains 17 residues. The CDR3 is CASSGTGQTQPQETQYF. DNA of the CDR3: TGTGCCAGCAGTGGGACAGGCCAAACGCAGCCCCAAGAGACCCAGTACTTC.

In its sample, this clonotype was seen a few times. The chain employs TRBV19 and TRBJ2-7; D remains unclear. CDR3 length: 11 residues. Germline CDR1 LNHDA, CDR2 SQIVND (reference sequence). V was pared by 4 bases and J by 2 bases, with 3 bases between. The CDR3 DNA reads as TGTGCCAGTAGTACCCCCTACGAGCAGTACTTC. Translated, it gives CASSTPYEQYF.

The chain has TRBV2 and TRBJ2-6, with D tentatively TRBD1 (5 bases). In germline, CDR1 is SNHLY, CDR2 FYNNEI. Trimming stripped 0 bases from V and 0 bases from J, with 15 bases between. The CDR3 is 19 residues long. DNA for the CDR3: TGTGCCAGCAGTGAAGCGGCCCAAAAAGGGGACTCTGGGGCCAACGTCCTGACTTTC. Its translation is CASSEAAQKGDSGANVLTF.

This clonotype was observed once. The V call is TRBV30, the J call TRBJ2-1; 7 bases map to TRBD1. The V gene end was trimmed by 7 bases and the J gene end by 3 bases; junction bases not matched to a gene: 9. This CDR3 is built from 14 residues. Germline CDR1 is GTSNPN and CDR2 is SVGIG (reference sequence). CDR3 amino acids: CAYTGVPNYNEQFF. CDR3 DNA sequence: TGTGCCTATACAGGGGTTCCCAACTACAATGAGCAGTTCTTC.